This T cell receptor (beta chain) came from a study of shared clonotypes between healthy human individuals (dated by TCRdb to between 2020 and 2021). Concerning the study at large: The cohort included three men and a couple of women between 18 and 49 years of age. Between about 0.9 and 9 billion PBMCs per donor were obtained by leukapheresis. To increase sequencing depth and limit assay-specific biases, different laboratories used diverse techniques to prepare libraries and sequence TCR repertoires. Per donor, three plates each were used for CD4 naive and CD4 memory, two for CD8 naive, and one for CD8 memory. To estimate repertoire size and how much clonotype sharing occurs between individuals, the study deeply sequenced the blood TCR repertoires of a handful of healthy adults. The full study reports these points: Larger estimated clonotype richness was generally found for naive subsets than for memory subsets. Even with the large sequencing depth, rarefaction of the sorted-subset datasets indicated that sequencing was incomplete. Roughly 5% of naive CD4, 3.5% of naive CD8, 2.3% of memory CD4, and over 0.35% of memory CD8 clonotypes were shared across four donors. Based on pairwise subsampling, the degree of clonotype sharing among donors was expected to be affected by sequencing depth. Clonotypes shared by all four sorted-subset donors showed higher generation probabilities than non-shared clonotypes. Sampling was restricted to blood, and TCR repertoires in tissue are likely to differ from TCR repertoires in blood. The genetic and exposure-history diversity represented was limited by the small number of donors.

Using the deep immunoSEQ assay, TCR CDR3 regions were amplified from genomic DNA by multiplex PCR. Extracted genomic DNA from each cell subset was spread evenly across all wells of several immunoSEQ 96-well plates, with each plate serving as a replicate. Each replicate PCR for sorted subsets received about 210 ng genomic DNA, equal to about 30,000 T cell genomes. Purified libraries were quantified with a Qubit 3.0 fluorometer, sized on a Bioanalyzer 2100, and re-quantified with the KAPA Library Quantification kit. Every immunoSEQ 96-well plate was sequenced on a dedicated single-read 150-cycle Illumina NextSeq 550 flow cell. In the source study's methods: Because the immunoSEQ output held only junctional sequences and lacked quality scores, the filtering could not match the filtering applied to full-length reads. To assign V/J genes and CDR3, sequences were annotated using PyIR, a Python wrapper for IgBLAST v1.9, with IMGT germline references. Any read was removed if the V/J assignment was weak (E-value above 1e-6), the CDR3 was missing, or the read contained stop codons, out-of-frame junctions, or ambiguous translated residues. V3J clonotypes were defined as sequences sharing the same inferred V gene, J gene, and CDR3 amino acid sequence. The percentage overlap between two repertoires was calculated by dividing the number of shared unique clonotypes by the size of the smaller repertoire. Repertoire richness was assessed with RTK rarefaction, the Chao1 estimator, and Recon v2.1 estimates of unobserved clonotypes. Generation probabilities for all TCRbeta clonotypes obtained by the gDNA method from several donors were computed using OLGA. TCRdb took over this immuneACCESS table, retaining in-frame rearrangements with V and J assigned. Such tables are incomplete; in checked studies, under half of the missing clones stem from an unresolved V gene, and the remainder is unexplained. V, J and clone size were drawn from that table, and D and trimming were deduced from the DNA. In this sample the table shows about 550,000 clones, nearly 97% of which occur a single time. The leading ten clones occupy about 0.11% of the sample.

Only one count was recorded for this clone. The antigen it recognizes is unknown. No clone much larger than this one lies a single base away; base qualities are absent. This sample also contains other DNA sequences that code for the same CDR3. CD8 naive samples consisted of CD45RO-negative cells that were positively selected for CCR7, yielding a CD45RA+CCR7+ population without TemRA cells. Donors were healthy HIV-negative adults with no recently reported acute infections or vaccinations. Only Caucasian adults living in Nashville, Tennessee, USA were represented among the donors. After blood collection by leukapheresis, PBMCs were isolated using Ficoll-Histopaque density gradient centrifugation and then cryopreserved in the vapor phase of liquid nitrogen. Analytical flow cytometry was used to check the purity and quantity of every magnetically sorted T cell population. Each sorted fraction had its genomic DNA isolated and then quantified by UV absorbance on a Nanodrop 2000c.

V drops 2 bases and J drops 1 base, leaving 5 bases in between. Via the germline V gene, CDR1 is SGDLS and CDR2 YYNGEE. From the cysteine up to the phenylalanine, the CDR3 has a length of 13 residues. Left in the record is the CDR3 DNA by itself, 39 bases read in frame from the first base. In this chain, TRBV9 is recombined with TRBJ2-3; the D gene is perhaps TRBD2, on 5 matching bases. Material: naive CD8+ T cells sorted from blood. Read against the paper, the sample's cell subset or site label means: CD45RA+CCR7+. This receptor was taken from a woman aged 30 to 39 in good health. For the CDR3, the sequence is CASSVGGTDTQYF. The DNA sequence is TGTGCCAGCAGCGTCGGGGGCACAGATACGCAGTATTTT.